Below, 8 T cell receptor beta chains from the same sample are listed, as sequenced in a study of cytomegalovirus exposure and HLA in healthy donors. A multiplex PCR was run with 60 Vbeta primers and 13 Jbeta primers. The data were produced by immunoSEQ multiplex PCR, yet TCRdb's version contains in-frame clones alone and is incomplete. In the table there are fewer than 250,000 clones, around 90% of which are singletons. Source material: PBMCs. The origin of the receptors is a boy under 10 years old in good health and CMV-seronegative.

This clone was seen only a few times. The rearrangement joins TRBV7-9 to TRBJ1-2; 7 bases line up with TRBD1. The CDR3 is made up of 16 amino acids. Trimming cost V 5 bases and J 6 bases; bases outside gene matches: 15. Germline CDR1 SEHNR, CDR2 FQNEAQ (reference sequence). The CDR3 here is CASSPTVGTAGDGYTF. The CDR3, as DNA: TGTGCCAGCAGCCCGACGGTCGGGACAGCGGGGGATGGCTACACCTTC.

The chain is built from TRBV5-1 and TRBJ2-7, with 7 bases matching TRBD1. This CDR3 comprises 13 residues. Germline CDR1 and CDR2: SGHRS and YFSETQ. V lost 4 bases to trimming and J lost 4 bases; unmatched junction nucleotides: 5. This CDR3 is CASSERGRYEQYF. The CDR3 DNA follows: TGCGCCAGCAGCGAAAGGGGGCGGTACGAGCAGTACTTC.

This chain links TRBV5-1 with TRBJ1-2, with D hard to call. The CDR3 has 14 residues. CDR1 SGHRS and CDR2 YFSETQ come from the germline V gene. V dropped 5 bases and J dropped 4 bases, with 15 bases sitting between them. The CDR3 protein is CASRRTTEGYGYTF. CDR3 in DNA: TGCGCCAGCAGACGAACAACCGAGGGCTATGGCTACACCTTC.

The chain has TRBV5-1 and TRBJ1-1; no clear D. Germline loops: CDR1 SGHRS, CDR2 YFSETQ. The CDR3 covers 16 residues. V lost 0 bases and J 3 bases, leaving 15 bases between the germline ends. CDR3 DNA sequence: TGCGCCAGCAGCTTGGAAGGCGCAGGCTTGGACACTGAAGCTTTCTTT. Its protein is CASSLEGAGLDTEAFF.

V gene TRBV9 combines with J gene TRBJ1-4; the match to TRBD1 covers 9 bases. The V segment lost 1 base and the J segment 4 bases; nucleotides outside the gene matches: 5. CDR3 size: 16 residues. Germline V gene data show CDR1 as SGDLS and CDR2 as YYNGEE. The CDR3 spells CASSVRTGDLNEKLFF. In DNA form, the CDR3 reads TGTGCCAGCAGCGTACGGACAGGGGACCTTAATGAAAAACTGTTTTTT. The full variable domain, completed using reference TRBV9 and TRBJ1-4, is DSGVTQTPKHLITATGQRVTLRCSPRSGDLSVYWYQQSLDQGLQFLIQYYNGEERAKGNILERFSAQQFPDLHSELNLSSLELGDSALYFCASSVRTGDLNEKLFFGSGTQLSVL.

V usage is TRBV19 and J usage is TRBJ2-1; TRBD2 agrees at 8 bases. V shed 3 bases, J shed 5 bases, and the junction held 3 bases outside the gene matches. Germline lookup yields CDR1 LNHDA and CDR2 SQIVND (reference sequence). This CDR3 has 14 amino acids. For the CDR3, the DNA is TGTGCCAGTAGTATTGGACTAGCCAACAATGAGCAGTTCTTC. It is translated as CASSIGLANNEQFF. The full variable domain, rest sourced from reference TRBV19 and TRBJ2-1, is DGGITQSPKYLFRKEGQNVTLSCEQNLNHDAMYWYRQDPGQGLRLIYYSQIVNDFQKGDIAEGYSVSREKKESFPLTVTSAQKNPTAFYLCASSIGLANNEQFFGPGTRLTVL.

The chain employs TRBV19 and TRBJ1-2; the match to TRBD1 covers 9 bases. Germline assignment: CDR1 LNHDA and CDR2 SQIVND (reference sequence). This CDR3 region has 14 residues. V gave up 6 bases and J gave up 4 bases; unmatched junction bases: 6. CDR3 in DNA: TGTGCCAGTAGCCCCGGGGACAGGGCCTATGGCTACACCTTC. Protein sequence: CASSPGDRAYGYTF. The variable domain in full, with the rest retrieved from reference TRBV19 and TRBJ1-2, is DGGITQSPKYLFRKEGQNVTLSCEQNLNHDAMYWYRQDPGQGLRLIYYSQIVNDFQKGDIAEGYSVSREKKESFPLTVTSAQKNPTAFYLCASSPGDRAYGYTFGSGTRLTVV.

This chain uses TRBV7-9 with TRBJ2-3; the match to TRBD1 covers 7 bases. This CDR3 has 14 amino acids. Germline V gene data show CDR1 as SEHNR and CDR2 as FQNEAQ (reference sequence). V trimming: 7 bases; J trimming: 1 base; junction bases outside the gene matches: 5. DNA for the CDR3: TGTGCCAGCATCCCCGGGACAGGCACAGATACGCAGTATTTT. This codes for CASIPGTGTDTQYF.